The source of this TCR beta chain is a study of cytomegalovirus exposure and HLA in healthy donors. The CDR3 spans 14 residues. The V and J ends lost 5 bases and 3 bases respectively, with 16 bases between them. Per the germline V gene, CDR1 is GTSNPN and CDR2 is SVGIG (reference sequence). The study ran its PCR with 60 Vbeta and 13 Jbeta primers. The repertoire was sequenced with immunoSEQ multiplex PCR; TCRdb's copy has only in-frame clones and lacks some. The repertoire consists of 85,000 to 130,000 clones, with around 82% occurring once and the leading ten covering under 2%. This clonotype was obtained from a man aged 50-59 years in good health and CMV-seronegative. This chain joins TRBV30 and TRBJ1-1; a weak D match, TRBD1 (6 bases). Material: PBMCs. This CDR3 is CAWHQGRWDTEAFF. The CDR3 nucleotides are TGTGCCTGGCACCAGGGGCGCTGGGACACTGAAGCTTTCTTT.